The table lists the clone carrying this T cell receptor (beta chain) with a few counts. The record originates from a study of T-cell memory formation after mild COVID-19. About the study: The TCR clusters were mostly specific to one donor.

The V and J ends lost 5 bases and 7 bases, in that order; junction bases with no gene match: 11. Germline CDR1 reads SGHVS; CDR2 reads FNYEAQ. The CDR3 loop spans 15 amino acids. Barcoded TCR alpha and TCR beta cDNA libraries with UMIs came from 5'RACE using constant-segment primers. TCRdb analysed the 5' RACE reads with MiXCR anew, one entry per CDR3 protein. This table has 50,000 or so distinct CDR3 sequences, roughly a quarter appearing once. This TCR derives from a man between 18 and 35 years old who had mild COVID-19 (a few samples of this study predate the infection). Cell type and time point are not known. Material: PBMCs or a T cell subset sorted from them (not recorded which). The chain recombines TRBV7-6 with TRBJ2-1; 7 positions match TRBD1. The CDR3 sequence is CASSPGQGVGNEQFF. CDR3 nucleotide sequence: TGTGCCAGCAGCCCCGGGCAGGGGGTCGGTAATGAGCAGTTCTTC.